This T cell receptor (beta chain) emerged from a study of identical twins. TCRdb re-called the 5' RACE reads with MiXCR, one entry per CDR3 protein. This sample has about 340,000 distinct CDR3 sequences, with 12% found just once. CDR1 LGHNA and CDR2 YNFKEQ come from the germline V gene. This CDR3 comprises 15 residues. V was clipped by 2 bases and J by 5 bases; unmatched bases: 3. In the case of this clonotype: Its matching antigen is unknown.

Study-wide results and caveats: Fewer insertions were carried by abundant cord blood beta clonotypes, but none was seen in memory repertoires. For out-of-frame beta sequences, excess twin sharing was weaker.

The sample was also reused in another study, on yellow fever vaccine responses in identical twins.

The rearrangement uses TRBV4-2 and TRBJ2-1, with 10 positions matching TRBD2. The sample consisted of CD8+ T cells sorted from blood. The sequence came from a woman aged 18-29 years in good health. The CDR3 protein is CASSQRLAGDNEQFF. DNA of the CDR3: TGTGCCAGCAGCCAACGGCTAGCGGGGGACAATGAGCAGTTCTTC.